The 5 T cell receptor beta chains below all came from one sample that was sequenced in a study of blood T cell repertoires in COVID-19. Libraries were prepared by immunoSEQ multiplex PCR; TCRdb keeps only in-frame clonotypes and omits some of them. The sample includes about 100,000 clones, 85% to 90% of them seen just once. The sample comprised peripheral blood. The receptors originated from an older woman in a cohort sampled during active or convalescent COVID-19.

The chain carries TRBV2 and TRBJ1-6, with a weak D call TRBD1 (5 bases). CDR1 SNHLY and CDR2 FYNNEI come from the germline V gene. The CDR3 totals 15 residues. Trimming pared 4 bases from V and 4 bases from J, leaving 11 bases between. CDR3 protein: CASSVERGYNSPLHF. For the CDR3, the DNA is TGTGCCAGCAGTGTTGAAAGGGGTTATAATTCACCCCTCCACTTT.

This clone was recorded a few times. The rearrangement uses TRBV10-3 and TRBJ2-2; D not certain. With 3 bases removed from V and 0 bases from J, the gap between germline ends came to 8 bases. Germline values: CDR1 ENHRY, CDR2 SYGVKD. The CDR3 has 15 residues. CDR3 sequence: CAISDQATNTGELFF. CDR3 sequence (DNA): TGTGCCATCAGTGACCAGGCCACGAACACCGGGGAGCTGTTTTTT.

The chain employs TRBV11-2 and TRBJ2-2; D is undetermined. Trimming removed 2 bases at V and 6 bases at J, with 16 bases between. The CDR3 is 16 amino acids. Germline V CDR1 and CDR2: SGHAT, FQNNGV. The CDR3 DNA sequence: TGTGCCAGCAGCTTAAGGAGTGCGTCTCGGGCCGGGGAGCTGTTTTTT. This codes for CASSLRSASRAGELFF.

The V call is TRBV28, the J call TRBJ1-1; D call uncertain. The CDR3 is 11 amino acids. The germline V gene has CDR1 MDHEN and CDR2 SYDVKM. V lost 3 bases to trimming and J lost 6 bases, with 5 bases between them. CDR3 sequence (DNA): TGTGCCAGCAGTTTTTCCTCTGAAGCTTTCTTT. It is translated as CASSFSSEAFF.

The J gene is TRBJ1-2, the V gene TRBV6-5; TRBD1 aligns across 8 bases. The CDR3 covers 13 residues. Germline lookup yields CDR1 MNHEY and CDR2 SVGAGI. V was pared by 6 bases and J by 6 bases, with 6 bases of the junction left unmatched. The CDR3 here is CASRTRGRDGYTF. CDR3 DNA: TGTGCCAGCAGGACCAGGGGGCGGGATGGCTACACCTTC.